This T cell receptor (beta chain) was sequenced for a study of blood T cell repertoires in COVID-19. Study details: Spain, Italy and the United States supplied samples that represented acute and convalescent COVID-19. The cDNA or gDNA used as material had been derived from T cells, B-cell-depleted T cells, or PBMCs.

Repertoires were generated with immunoSEQ multiplex PCR, while TCRdb's copy carries only in-frame clones and drops some. The table lists more than 95,000 clones, about 91% of them singletons. The CDR3 totals 15 residues. The chain combines TRBV12-2 with TRBJ1-2; the table gives TRBD1 as D, unverified against the DNA. TRBV12-2 is a known pseudogene. Source material: peripheral blood. The sequence derives from a human donor in a cohort sampled during active COVID-19. Written as DNA, the CDR3 is TGTGCAAGTCGCTCTCGACCGGGACAGAACTATGGCTACACCTTC. As protein: CASRSRPGQNYGYTF.